The 13 T cell receptor beta chains below were found in one sample sequenced in a study of TIL therapy for anti-PD-1-resistant metastatic lung cancer. Described time point: pre-treatment sample, taken before nivolumab and TIL therapy. The immunoSEQ assay was v3. Measured with immunoSEQ multiplex PCR; TCRdb has only the in-frame clones, and not every one. The sample consists of around 50,000 clones, over 70% of them appearing once. Source: blood, taken at baseline. The receptors shown here come from a person between 30 and 79 years old with non-small cell lung cancer.

The chain is built from TRBV2 and TRBJ2-2; 9 positions match TRBD1. Trimming cost V 6 bases and J 4 bases; bases outside gene matches: 6. Per germline, CDR1 SNHLY and CDR2 FYNNEI. The CDR3 spans 15 residues. The CDR3 sequence is CASSNGQGITGELFF. CDR3 DNA: TGTGCCAGCAGCAACGGACAGGGGATCACCGGGGAGCTGTTTTTT.

This clone has only one observation. The J gene is TRBJ1-3, the V gene TRBV4-3; D is ambiguous. CDR1 and CDR2 from the germline V gene are LGHNA and YSLEER. This CDR3 has 14 amino acids. The V and J ends lost 1 base and 4 bases respectively, with 8 bases between them. CDR3 nucleotides: TGCGCCAGCAGCCAAGGGCAGTGGGGAAACACCATATATTTT. Its translation: CASSQGQWGNTIYF.

In nucleotides, the CDR3 is TGTGCCAGCAGCCCAAGGGCCCCGGGAGAAGGGTCACCCCTCCACTTT. Its protein is CASSPRAPGEGSPLHF. The genes are TRBV7-2 and TRBJ1-6; D is ambiguous. The CDR3 contains 16 residues. Trimming left V 5 bases short and J 10 bases short, with 21 bases between. Germline assignment: CDR1 SGHTA and CDR2 FQGNSA.

The chain is built from TRBV9 and TRBJ1-1; possible D gene TRBD1, 6 bases. The CDR3 consists of 16 residues. V shed 4 bases and J shed 1 base, with 17 bases lying between them. Looked up from germline, CDR1 is SGDLS and CDR2 is YYNGEE. CDR3 residues: CASSLAPQGPNTEAFF. The DNA of the CDR3 is TGTGCCAGCAGCCTAGCGCCCCAGGGGCCGAACACTGAAGCTTTCTTT.

The chain is built from TRBV6-1 and TRBJ1-2, with D maybe TRBD1 (6 bases). The CDR3 has 14 amino acids. Germline V lookup: CDR1 MNHNS, CDR2 SASEGT. V was trimmed by 1 base and J by 4 bases, leaving 10 bases between them. CDR3 bases: TGTGCCAGCAGTGAAGACGGACAGAGCTATGGCTACACCTTC. Its translation: CASSEDGQSYGYTF.

This clone was counted only a few times. The V gene is TRBV27, the J gene TRBJ1-1; possibly TRBD1 for D (5 bases). The CDR3 is 11 residues long. The germline CDR1 and CDR2 sequences are MNHEY and SMNVEV (reference sequence). Trimming took off 6 bases at V and 5 bases at J, with 7 bases between the two ends. The DNA of the CDR3 is TGTGCCAGCAGGAGGGGTACTGAAGCTTTCTTT. It codes for CASRRGTEAFF.

The genes are TRBV9 and TRBJ1-1; unclear D gene. Per the germline V gene, CDR1 is SGDLS and CDR2 is YYNGEE. This CDR3 has 15 residues. V lost 1 base and J 4 bases, leaving 14 bases between the germline ends. Here the CDR3 reads CASSVRAGRGTEAFF. CDR3 DNA sequence: TGTGCCAGCAGCGTACGGGCAGGCCGGGGCACTGAAGCTTTCTTT.

V usage is TRBV18 and J usage is TRBJ1-5; D uncertain. The V end lost 2 bases, the J end lost 4 bases, and 15 bases lay between the germline ends. The CDR3 has 16 amino acids. Germline values: CDR1 KGHSH, CDR2 LQKENI. CDR3 amino acids: CASSPRGGGQNQPQHF. Written as DNA, the CDR3 is TGTGCCAGCTCACCAAGAGGAGGAGGGCAGAATCAGCCCCAGCATTTT.

V gene TRBV19 combines with J gene TRBJ2-2, with D possibly being TRBD1 (5 bases). Germline CDR1 is LNHDA and CDR2 is SQIVND (reference sequence). The V and J ends lost 4 bases and 7 bases respectively, with 31 bases between them. This CDR3 contains 20 residues. The CDR3 DNA reads as TGTGCCAGTAGTACCCCGGACGGAAAAAAAAGGGGAAGGTTGAACGGGGAGCTGTTTTTT. Its protein is CASSTPDGKKRGRLNGELFF.

The genes are TRBV5-4 and TRBJ1-2; D is perhaps TRBD1 (5 bases). This CDR3 contains 14 residues. In germline, CDR1 is SGHNT, CDR2 YYREEE (reference sequence). The germline V and J ends were trimmed by 0 bases and 1 base, with 7 bases remaining between them. DNA of the CDR3: TGTGCCAGCAGCTTGGGACAGCTTAACTATGGCTACACCTTC. It translates to CASSLGQLNYGYTF.

This clone was seen only a few times. The chain joins TRBV6-5 to TRBJ1-2; the D gene is possibly TRBD1 (5 bases). The ends were cut back, 6 bases at V and 4 bases at J, with 15 bases in the middle. The CDR3 extends over 14 amino acids. CDR1 and CDR2 from the germline V gene are MNHEY and SVGAGI. The CDR3 protein is CASSLPGGFYGYTF. In DNA form, the CDR3 reads TGTGCCAGCAGCCTTCCCGGGGGATTCTATGGCTACACCTTC.

The chain recombines TRBV28 with TRBJ2-4; D tentatively fits TRBD1 or TRBD2 (6 bases each). This CDR3 is built from 13 residues. V was shortened by 9 bases and J by 6 bases, with 15 bases between the two germline ends. CDR1 is MDHEN, CDR2 SYDVKM, per germline. The CDR3 DNA follows: TGTGCCAGTCTGACTAGAGGGGGAAACATTCAGTACTTC. Amino acids: CASLTRGGNIQYF.

The CDR3 coding sequence is TGTGCCAGCTTCCCCGGACTAGCGGGGGCAGATACGCAGTATTTT. Translation gives CASFPGLAGADTQYF. The chain carries TRBV18 and TRBJ2-3; the match to TRBD2 covers 13 bases. Germline assignment: CDR1 KGHSH and CDR2 LQKENI. V was pared by 7 bases and J by 4 bases, with 5 bases of the junction left unmatched. The CDR3 consists of 15 residues.